These T cell receptor beta chains were read from a single sample in a study of shared clonotypes between healthy human individuals. Libraries were prepared by immunoSEQ multiplex PCR; TCRdb keeps only in-frame clonotypes and omits some of them. The table records about 2.1 million clones, about 94% of them present only once. Specimen: naive CD8+ T cells from PBMCs. The receptors shown here come from a man aged 18 to 30 in good health. Some clones in this sample may be carry-over from other donors' samples. CDR3s include the opening cysteine and the closing phenylalanine or tryptophan. Each record gives: J gene, V gene, CDR3 protein.

j_call: TRBJ1-1
v_call: TRBV4-1
cdr3_aa: CASSQDFPGESRAFF

j_call: TRBJ2-1
v_call: TRBV6-1
cdr3_aa: CASRGHINLNEQFF

j_call: TRBJ2-1
v_call: TRBV2
cdr3_aa: CASSGSPRYNEQFF

j_call: TRBJ2-7
v_call: TRBV2
cdr3_aa: CASRAPVSSYEQYF

j_call: TRBJ1-1
v_call: TRBV30
cdr3_aa: CAWSAGQLNTEAFF

j_call: TRBJ2-5
v_call: TRBV13
cdr3_aa: CASSLGPGAHQETQYF

j_call: TRBJ2-2
v_call: TRBV7-2
cdr3_aa: CASSLVGNTGELFF

j_call: TRBJ2-7
v_call: TRBV6-5
cdr3_aa: CASSSLAGAVSYEQYF

j_call: TRBJ1-5
v_call: TRBV19
cdr3_aa: CASSVGHYSNQPQHF

j_call: TRBJ1-4
v_call: TRBV7-9
cdr3_aa: CASSSTGTGTEKLFF

j_call: TRBJ2-7
v_call: TRBV11-2
cdr3_aa: CASSLGVENFYEQYF

j_call: TRBJ2-3
v_call: TRBV7-9
cdr3_aa: CASTVGERDTDTQYF

j_call: TRBJ1-1
v_call: TRBV9
cdr3_aa: CASSVDAMNTEAFF

j_call: TRBJ1-2
v_call: TRBV6-1
cdr3_aa: CASSEIDAGFNYGYTF

j_call: TRBJ1-2
v_call: TRBV11-2
cdr3_aa: CASSLGGSGYTF

j_call: TRBJ2-1
v_call: TRBV13
cdr3_aa: CASSRFGAGYNEQFF

j_call: TRBJ2-7
v_call: TRBV7-6
cdr3_aa: CASSLEVQGYYEQYF

j_call: TRBJ2-2
v_call: TRBV6-6
cdr3_aa: CASLAGGPVGELFF

j_call: TRBJ2-3
v_call: TRBV30
cdr3_aa: CAWSPGRGTDTQYF

j_call: TRBJ2-7
v_call: TRBV6-1
cdr3_aa: CASKLRTGNSYEQYF

j_call: TRBJ2-2
v_call: TRBV9
cdr3_aa: CASSEGQEGYTGELFF

j_call: TRBJ1-2
v_call: TRBV7-8
cdr3_aa: CASGGRGSGYTF